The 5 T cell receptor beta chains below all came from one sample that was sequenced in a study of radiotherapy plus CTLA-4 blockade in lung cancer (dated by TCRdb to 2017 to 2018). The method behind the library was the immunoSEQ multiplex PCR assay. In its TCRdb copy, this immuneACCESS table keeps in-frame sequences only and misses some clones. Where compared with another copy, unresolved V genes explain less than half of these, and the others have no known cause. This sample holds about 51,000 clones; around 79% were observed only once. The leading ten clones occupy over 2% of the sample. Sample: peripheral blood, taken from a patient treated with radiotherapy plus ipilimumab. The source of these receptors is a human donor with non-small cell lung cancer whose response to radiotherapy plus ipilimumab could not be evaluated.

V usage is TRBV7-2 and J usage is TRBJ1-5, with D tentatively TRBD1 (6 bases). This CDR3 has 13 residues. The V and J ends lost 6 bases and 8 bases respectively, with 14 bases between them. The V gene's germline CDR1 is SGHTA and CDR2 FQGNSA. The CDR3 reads CASSAQGNEPQHF. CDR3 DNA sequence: TGTGCCAGCAGTGCGCAGGGGAATGAGCCCCAGCATTTT. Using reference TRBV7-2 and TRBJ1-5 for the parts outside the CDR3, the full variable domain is GAGVSQSPSNKVTEKGKDVELRCDPISGHTALYWYRQSLGQGLEFLIYFQGNSAPDKSGLPSDRFSAERTGGSVSTLTIQRTQQEDSAVYLCASSAQGNEPQHFGDGTRLSIL.

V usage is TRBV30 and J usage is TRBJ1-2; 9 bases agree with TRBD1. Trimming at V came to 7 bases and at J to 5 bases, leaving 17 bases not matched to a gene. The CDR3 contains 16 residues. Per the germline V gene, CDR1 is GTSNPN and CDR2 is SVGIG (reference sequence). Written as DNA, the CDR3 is TGTGCCTTGAACCGGGACAGGGCGCGGGGGGGGTATGGCTACACCTTC. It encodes CALNRDRARGGYGYTF.

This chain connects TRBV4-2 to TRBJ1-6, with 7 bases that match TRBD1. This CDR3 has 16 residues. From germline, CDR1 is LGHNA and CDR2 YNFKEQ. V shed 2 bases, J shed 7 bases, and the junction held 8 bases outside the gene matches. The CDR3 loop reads CASSQPGTAANSPLHF. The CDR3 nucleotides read TGTGCCAGCAGCCAACCCGGGACAGCAGCGAATTCACCCCTCCACTTT.

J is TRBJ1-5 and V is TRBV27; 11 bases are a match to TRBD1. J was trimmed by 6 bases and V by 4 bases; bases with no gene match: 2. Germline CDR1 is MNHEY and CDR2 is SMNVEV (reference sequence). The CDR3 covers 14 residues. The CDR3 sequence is CASSWTGGFQPQHF. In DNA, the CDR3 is TGTGCCAGCAGTTGGACAGGGGGCTTTCAGCCCCAGCATTTT.

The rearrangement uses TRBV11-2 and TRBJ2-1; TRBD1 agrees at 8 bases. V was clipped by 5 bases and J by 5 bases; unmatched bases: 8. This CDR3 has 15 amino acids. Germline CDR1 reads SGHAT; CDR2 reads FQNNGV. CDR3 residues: CASSLRTGTHNEQFF. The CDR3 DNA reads TGTGCCAGCAGCCTACGGACAGGGACCCACAATGAGCAGTTCTTC.